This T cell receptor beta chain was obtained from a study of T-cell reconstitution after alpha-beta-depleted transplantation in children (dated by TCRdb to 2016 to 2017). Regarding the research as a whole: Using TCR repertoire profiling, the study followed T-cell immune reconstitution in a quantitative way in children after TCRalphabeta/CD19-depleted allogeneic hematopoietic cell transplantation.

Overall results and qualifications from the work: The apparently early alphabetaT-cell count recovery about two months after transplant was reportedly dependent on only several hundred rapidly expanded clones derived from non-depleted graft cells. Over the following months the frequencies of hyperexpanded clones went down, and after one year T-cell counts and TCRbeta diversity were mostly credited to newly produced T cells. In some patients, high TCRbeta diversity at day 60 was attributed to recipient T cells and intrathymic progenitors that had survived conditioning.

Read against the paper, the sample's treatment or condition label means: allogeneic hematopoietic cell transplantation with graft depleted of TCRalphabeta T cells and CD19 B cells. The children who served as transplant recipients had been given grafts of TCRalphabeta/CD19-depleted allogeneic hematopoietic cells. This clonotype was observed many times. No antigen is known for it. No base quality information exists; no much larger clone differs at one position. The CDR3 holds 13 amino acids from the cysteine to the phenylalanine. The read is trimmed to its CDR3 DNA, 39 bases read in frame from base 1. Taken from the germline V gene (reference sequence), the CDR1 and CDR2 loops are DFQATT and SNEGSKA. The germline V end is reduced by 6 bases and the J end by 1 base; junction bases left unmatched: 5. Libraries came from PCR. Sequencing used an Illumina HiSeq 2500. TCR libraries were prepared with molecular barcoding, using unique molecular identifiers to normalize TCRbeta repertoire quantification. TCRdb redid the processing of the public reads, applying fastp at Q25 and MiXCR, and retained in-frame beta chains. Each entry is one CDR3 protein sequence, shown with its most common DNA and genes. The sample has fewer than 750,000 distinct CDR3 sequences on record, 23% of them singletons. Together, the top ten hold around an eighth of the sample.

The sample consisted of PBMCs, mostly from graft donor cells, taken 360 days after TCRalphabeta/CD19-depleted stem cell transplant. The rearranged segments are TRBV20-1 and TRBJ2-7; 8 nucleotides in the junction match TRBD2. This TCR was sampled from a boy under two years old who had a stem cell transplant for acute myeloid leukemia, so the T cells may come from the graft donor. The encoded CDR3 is CSAGRGGSYEQYF. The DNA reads TGCAGTGCGGGCCGGGGGGGATCCTACGAGCAGTACTTC.